This T cell receptor (beta chain) is from a study of T-cell memory formation after mild COVID-19. At the level of the study: Largely donor-specific sequence clusters came from a couple of donors. Broader study findings: Most CD4+ clones that shrank were in CM and EM, while CD8+ ones turned up in EMRA.

This clonotype showed up just a few times. Its specificity is unknown. TCR alpha and TCR beta cDNA libraries with sample barcodes and UMIs came from 5'RACE using constant-segment primers. TCRdb itself ran the 5' RACE reads through MiXCR, one entry per CDR3 protein. The table shows just under 550,000 distinct CDR3 sequences, with 20% occurring only once. The CDR3 is 14 residues long. CDR1 is SGHVS, CDR2 FQNEAQ, per germline. Trimming left V 3 bases short and J 5 bases short, with 13 bases between. The clonotype originates from an adult woman who had mild COVID-19 (a few samples of this study predate the infection). Cell type and time point are not known. The chain employs TRBV7-8 and TRBJ1-2; tentative D call: TRBD1 (5 bases). The material sequenced was PBMCs or a T cell subset sorted from them (not recorded which). CDR3 bases: TGTGCCAGCAGCTTCTTCGGGACGGCATATGGCTACACCTTC. Amino acid sequence: CASSFFGTAYGYTF.